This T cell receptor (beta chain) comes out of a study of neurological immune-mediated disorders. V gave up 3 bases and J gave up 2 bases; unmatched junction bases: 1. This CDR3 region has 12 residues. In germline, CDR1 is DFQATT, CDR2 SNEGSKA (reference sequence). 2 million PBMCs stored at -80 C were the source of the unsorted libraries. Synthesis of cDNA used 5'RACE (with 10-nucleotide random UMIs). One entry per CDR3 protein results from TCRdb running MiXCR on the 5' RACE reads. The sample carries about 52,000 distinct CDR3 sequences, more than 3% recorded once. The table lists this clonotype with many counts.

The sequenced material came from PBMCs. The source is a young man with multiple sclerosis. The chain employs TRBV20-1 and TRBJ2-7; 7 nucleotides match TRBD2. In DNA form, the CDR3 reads TGCAGTGCTAGGAGCGGGGCCTACGAGCAGTACTTC. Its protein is CSARSGAYEQYF.